The 27 T cell receptor beta chains in this list originate from one sample, sequenced in a study of CD8+CD57+ T cells in acquired aplastic anemia (dated by TCRdb to 2017 to 2018). The sequencing machine was an Illumina HiSeq 2000. Profiling of TCR beta VDJ combinations and CDR3 sequences used genomic DNA as the template. TCRdb reanalyzed the raw reads on its own, using fastp at Q25 for trimming and MiXCR for clone calling, and kept in-frame beta chains. Rows are unified per CDR3 protein, each entry keeping the most common DNA and genes. The sample table holds about 110,000 distinct CDR3 sequences, of which 40% to 65% were seen once. The ten largest clones represent 25% to 35% of the sample. The sequencing input was sorted CD4+, CD8+, or CD8+CD57+ T cells (not recorded which) from PBMCs. These receptors all come from a human donor in good health, serving as a control.

About this clonotype: Just one base apart from a much larger clone, this may be a read error. The rearrangement joins TRBV4-3 to TRBJ2-1; 7 bases line up with TRBD1. Germline V lookup: CDR1 LGHNA, CDR2 YSLEER. The CDR3 is made up of 15 amino acids. V was pared by 2 bases and J by 7 bases, with 8 bases of the junction left unmatched. CDR3 in amino acids: CASSQLQGTRNEQFF. CDR3 in DNA: TGCGCCAGCAGCCAACTACAGGGGACGCGGAATGAGCAGTTCTTC.

This clonotype was observed at least ten times. The chain combines TRBV19 with TRBJ2-2; D is undetermined. The V end was cut by 3 bases, the J end by 3 bases, with 5 bases between. The CDR3 extends over 13 amino acids. Germline V CDR1 and CDR2: LNHDA, SQIVND (reference sequence). The CDR3 region is CASSISDTGELFF. DNA of the CDR3: TGTGCCAGTAGTATCAGTGACACCGGGGAGCTGTTTTTT.

The gene calls are TRBV9 and TRBJ2-1; 9 bases match TRBD2. Germline values: CDR1 SGDLS, CDR2 YYNGEE. With 0 bases clipped from V and 8 bases from J, the junction kept 9 bases outside the gene matches. The CDR3 sequence is 16 residues long. CDR3 bases: TGTGCCAGCAGCGTAGGAGGACTAGCGCGGAGGGATGAGCAGTTCTTC. Protein sequence: CASSVGGLARRDEQFF.

This chain joins TRBV5-4 and TRBJ2-1; 8 positions agree with TRBD2. Losses at the gene ends were 2 bases for V and 6 bases for J; bases not matched to a gene: 10. Germline V lookup: CDR1 SGHNT, CDR2 YYREEE (reference sequence). The CDR3 loop spans 16 amino acids. CDR3 bases: TGTGCCAGCAGCTTAGCCGGCGGGGGGAGGCCCAATGAGCAGTTCTTC. Amino acids: CASSLAGGGRPNEQFF.

This clonotype showed up just a few times. The rearrangement uses TRBV9 and TRBJ1-2; tentative D call: TRBD1 (5 bases). The CDR3 length is 17 residues. V lost 5 bases and J lost 6, with 26 bases in between. Per germline, CDR1 SGDLS and CDR2 YYNGEE. The CDR3 here is CASRGLGRGIGSDGYTF. The CDR3 nucleotides are TGTGCCAGCAGGGGACTGGGGCGGGGGATCGGATCCGATGGCTACACCTTC. The complete variable domain, with remaining parts taken from reference TRBV9 and TRBJ1-2, reads DSGVTQTPKHLITATGQRVTLRCSPRSGDLSVYWYQQSLDQGLQFLIQYYNGEERAKGNILERFSAQQFPDLHSELNLSSLELGDSALYFCASRGLGRGIGSDGYTFGSGTRLTVV.

Concerning this clonotype: Relative to the germline gene, one junction end is altered; a read error may explain this. The chain has TRBV20-1 and TRBJ2-3, with TRBD2 matching over 9 bases. CDR3 length equals 15 residues. CDR1 DFQATT and CDR2 SNEGSKA come from the germline V gene (reference sequence). CDR3 region: CSACGASGTPDAQYF. In nucleotides, the CDR3 is TGTAGTGCCTGCGGGGCTAGCGGGACCCCGGATGCGCAGTATTTT.

Many counts were recorded for this clonotype. The chain has TRBV9 and TRBJ2-5; D remains ambiguous. The CDR3 loop spans 11 amino acids. Per germline, CDR1 SGDLS and CDR2 YYNGEE. V shed 0 bases and J shed 10 bases, with 7 bases lying between them. The DNA of the CDR3 is TGTGCCAGCAGCGTAGGTTTAATCCAGTACTTC. It translates to CASSVGLIQYF.

The rearrangement links TRBV24-1 to TRBJ2-3, with D hard to call. From germline, CDR1 is KGHDR and CDR2 SFDVKD. The CDR3 loop spans 18 amino acids. V was shortened by 3 bases and J by 4 bases, with 22 bases between the two germline ends. CDR3 DNA: TGTGCCACCAGTGATCGCCCAGCCAGTGGCCGAAGGGCAGATACGCAGTATTTT. Translated: CATSDRPASGRRADTQYF.

This clonotype showed up just a few times. This may arise from a read error, as a much more abundant clone is one base away. This chain connects TRBV25-1 to TRBJ2-7, with TRBD2 matching over 7 bases. With 5 bases clipped from V and 1 base from J, the junction kept 11 bases outside the gene matches. Germline CDR1 is MGHDK and CDR2 is SYGVNS. The CDR3 totals 16 residues. CDR3 nucleotides: TGTGCCAGCAGTCATTGGGCGGGGGTCCTTTCCTACGAGCAGTACTTC. This translates into CASSHWAGVLSYEQYF.

This clonotype has ten or more counts. The rearrangement links TRBV4-3 to TRBJ1-2; 8 nucleotides match TRBD1. Unmatched junction bases numbered 9, after V lost 3 bases and J lost 6 bases. Germline V gene lookup returns CDR1 LGHNA and CDR2 YSLEER. The CDR3 has 15 residues. The CDR3 is CASSQALDREDGYTF. Written as DNA, the CDR3 is TGCGCCAGCAGCCAGGCCCTGGACAGGGAAGATGGCTACACCTTC.

This clonotype appeared many times. The rearrangement joins TRBV6-5 to TRBJ2-7; no clear D gene. The CDR3 totals 16 residues. V was cut by 0 bases and J by 2 bases, with 14 bases left in between. Germline lookup yields CDR1 MNHEY and CDR2 SVGAGI. The CDR3 DNA reads as TGTGCCAGCAGTTACTCGAAAGGCCAGATGACCTACGAGCAGTACTTC. This gives the protein CASSYSKGQMTYEQYF.

This chain links TRBV5-1 with TRBJ2-3; unclear D gene. Trimming cost V 0 bases and J 4 bases, with 12 bases left between them. Germline V gene data show CDR1 as SGHRS and CDR2 as YFSETQ. CDR3 length: 15 amino acids. For the CDR3, the DNA is TGCGCCAGCAGCTTGGATACGGCCAGAGCAGATACGCAGTATTTT. This codes for CASSLDTARADTQYF.

This clonotype showed up many times. Possible read error: a much larger clone is one base away. The V and J genes are TRBV25-1 and TRBJ1-3; D not certain. Germline V CDR1 and CDR2: MGHDK, SYGVNS. CDR3 length: 16 residues. The CDR3: CASSGFLQPSGNTICF. DNA of the CDR3: TGTGCCAGCAGTGGATTCTTGCAACCCTCTGGAAACACCATATGTTTT.

The J gene is TRBJ2-1, the V gene TRBV24-1; D gene unclear. Trimming removed 11 bases from V and 4 bases from J, with 17 bases in between. CDR3 size: 14 residues. In germline, CDR1 is KGHDR, CDR2 SFDVKD. The CDR3 region is CASSIFDGYNEQFF. The CDR3 DNA reads as TGTGCCAGCAGCATATTCGACGGTTACAATGAGCAGTTCTTC.

This clonotype was counted a few times. The chain is built from TRBV7-6 and TRBJ2-7; 7 nucleotides line up with TRBD2. CDR1 SGHVS and CDR2 FNYEAQ come from the germline V gene. The CDR3 sequence is 14 residues long. V lost 1 base to trimming and J lost 6 bases; unmatched junction nucleotides: 6. The CDR3 loop is CASSLDTGRVEQYF. The CDR3 nucleotides are TGTGCCAGCAGCTTAGACACGGGGAGGGTCGAGCAGTACTTC. Full variable domain (outside the CDR3, taken from reference TRBV7-6 and TRBJ2-7): GAGVSQSPRYKVTKRGQDVALRCDPISGHVSLYWYRQALGQGPEFLTYFNYEAQQDKSGLPNDRFSAERPEGSISTLTIQRTEQRDSAMYRCASSLDTGRVEQYFGPGTRLTVT.

This clonotype was detected a few times. The J gene is TRBJ2-5, the V gene TRBV29-1, with 9 bases lining up with TRBD2. J lost 4 bases, V lost 6 bases, and 6 bases had no gene match. This CDR3 is 13 amino acids long. Germline loops: CDR1 SQVTM, CDR2 ANQGSEA. The CDR3 nucleotides read TGCAGCGTCAGGACTAGCGATTTAGAGACCCAGTACTTC. This codes for CSVRTSDLETQYF.

This clonotype has ten or more counts. The chain recombines TRBV7-6 with TRBJ2-3; D might be TRBD1 (7 bases). The CDR3 has 14 residues. Trimming left V 5 bases short and J 4 bases short, with 13 bases between. CDR1 is SGHVS, CDR2 FNYEAQ, per germline. In DNA, the CDR3 is TGTGCCAGCAGCGGCAGGGGGGCCGCAGATACGCAGTATTTT. Translated, it gives CASSGRGAADTQYF.

This clonotype was counted once. The genes are TRBV10-3 and TRBJ2-2; no firm D call. CDR3 length equals 13 residues. V lost 0 bases, J lost 13 bases, and 12 bases lay in between. Germline CDR1 ENHRY, CDR2 SYGVKD. CDR3: CAISESSDVRLFF. Written as DNA, the CDR3 is TGTGCCATCAGTGAGTCATCGGACGTCAGGCTGTTTTTT.

The chain joins TRBV2 to TRBJ1-2; D unresolved. Germline lookup yields CDR1 SNHLY and CDR2 FYNNEI. V was shortened by 3 bases and J by 5 bases, with 13 bases between the two germline ends. This CDR3 comprises 14 residues. The CDR3 coding sequence is TGTGCCAGCAGTGAGGCAGGAAGCGTATATGGCTACACCTTC. Its translation: CASSEAGSVYGYTF.

This clonotype was detected many times. This chain links TRBV7-6 with TRBJ2-7, with 7 bases fitting TRBD1. Germline V gives CDR1 SGHVS, CDR2 FNYEAQ. This CDR3 is 14 amino acids long. Losses at the gene ends were 5 bases for V and 0 bases for J; bases not matched to a gene: 4. CDR3 sequence: CASSMGQSSYEQYF. CDR3 sequence (DNA): TGTGCCAGCAGCATGGGACAGAGCTCCTACGAGCAGTACTTC.

The chain is built from TRBV13 and TRBJ1-1; D gene ambiguous. Germline CDR1 PRHDT, CDR2 FYEKMQ (reference sequence). The CDR3 runs 11 residues. The V end lost 5 bases, the J end lost 6 bases, and 7 bases lay between the germline ends. The CDR3 DNA is TGTGCCAGCAGCCACAGAGCTGAAGCTTTCTTT. Translation: CASSHRAEAFF.

To note about this clonotype: One base away lies a much larger clone, so this may be a sequencing read error. The chain recombines TRBV5-1 with TRBJ1-1, with no clear D. The CDR3 is made up of 14 amino acids. Germline V gene lookup returns CDR1 SGHRS and CDR2 YFSETQ. CDR3 sequence: CASSFRDLNTEVFF. The CDR3 region has the DNA TGCGCCAGCAGCTTCCGGGATTTGAACACTGAAGTTTTCTTT. Using reference TRBV5-1 and TRBJ1-1 for the parts outside the CDR3, the full variable domain is KAGVTQTPRYLIKTRGQQVTLSCSPISGHRSVSWYQQTPGQGLQFLFEYFSETQRNKGNFPGRFSGRQFSNSRSEMNVSTLELGDSALYLCASSFRDLNTEVFFGQGTRLTVV.

This clonotype was recorded at least ten times. This rearrangement joins TRBV6-1 to TRBJ1-2; no reliable D call. Trimming cost V 3 bases and J 5 bases, with 10 bases left between them. Germline V CDR1 and CDR2: MNHNS, SASEGT. The CDR3 extends over 13 amino acids. CDR3 residues: CASSEIGEYGYTF. DNA of the CDR3: TGTGCCAGCAGTGAGATCGGGGAGTATGGCTACACCTTC.

With respect to this clonotype: One base away lies a much larger clone, so this may be a sequencing read error. J is TRBJ1-2 and V is TRBV3-1, with D perhaps TRBD1 (5 bases). Germline loops: CDR1 LGHDT, CDR2 YNNKEL (reference sequence). V lost 3 bases to trimming and J lost 4 bases, with 15 bases between them. CDR3 length equals 15 residues. As DNA, the CDR3 is TGTGCCAGCAGCCACCCTCAGGGAAACCCCTATGGCTACACCTTC. The encoded protein is CASSHPQGNPYGYTF.

This clonotype has only a few counts. The V gene is TRBV10-3, the J gene TRBJ1-1; D is perhaps TRBD1 (5 bases). The germline CDR1 and CDR2 sequences are ENHRY and SYGVKD. Trimming took off 6 bases at V and 12 bases at J, with 14 bases between the two ends. This CDR3 is 11 amino acids long. The CDR3, as DNA: TGTGCCATCAGGGGGGAGACAGTGACTTTCTTT. It translates to CAIRGETVTFF.

The chain recombines TRBV11-1 with TRBJ2-3; D unclear. Trimming took 5 bases from V and 4 from J, leaving 16 bases between them. Germline V lookup: CDR1 SGHAT, CDR2 FQDESV (reference sequence). CDR3 length: 15 residues. The CDR3 reads CASSHGGEAPDTQYF. The CDR3 nucleotides are TGTGCCAGCAGCCATGGTGGTGAGGCTCCAGATACGCAGTATTTT.

This clonotype was seen at least ten times. V usage is TRBV6-1 and J usage is TRBJ2-7; D gene uncertain. CDR1 and CDR2 from the germline V gene are MNHNS and SASEGT. V gave up 6 bases and J gave up 3 bases, with 18 bases separating them. This CDR3 region has 15 residues. CDR3 loop: CASRDPFGNIYEQYF. CDR3 nucleotide sequence: TGTGCCAGCAGGGACCCTTTTGGGAACATCTACGAGCAGTACTTC.